Listed below are T cell receptor beta chains from one sample, sequenced in a study of T cell responses to AZD1222 COVID-19 vaccine. The assay was immunoSEQ multiplex PCR, and TCRdb's table has in-frame clones only and misses some. The sample records some 130,000 clones, approximately 90% being singletons. This specimen was peripheral blood, taken 28 days after the second AZD1222 dose. These receptors were collected from an adult who received the AZD1222 COVID-19 vaccine. Each CDR3 is given with its conserved first and last residue. The order of the fields is D gene, V gene, J gene, CDR3 DNA, CDR3 protein. D genes are given only for firm matches.

D: .
V: TRBV30
J: TRBJ1-4
DNA: TGTGCCTGGAGGAAGGACAGTCGAGAAAAACTGTTTTTT
CDR3: CAWRKDSREKLFF

D: TRBD1
V: TRBV29-1
J: TRBJ2-7
DNA: TGCAGCGTGACAGGGGTTACCGACGAGCAGTACTTC
CDR3: CSVTGVTDEQYF

D: .
V: TRBV4-1
J: TRBJ2-4
DNA: TGCGCCAGCAGCCAAGACGGGCAGGGATACATTCAGTACTTC
CDR3: CASSQDGQGYIQYF

D: .
V: TRBV6-1
J: TRBJ2-2
DNA: TGTGCCAGCAGTGAAGAACGAAGGCTCAACACCGGGGAGCTGTTTTTT
CDR3: CASSEERRLNTGELFF

D: .
V: TRBV11-2
J: TRBJ1-6
DNA: TGTGCCAGCAGCTTAGTGGCACACTATAATTCACCCCTCCACTTT
CDR3: CASSLVAHYNSPLHF

D: .
V: TRBV6-5
J: TRBJ1-1
DNA: TGTGCCAGCAGTAGACGGGTCTTGCCCGTCGTGAAAGCTTTCTTT
CDR3: CASSRRVLPVVKAFF

D: .
V: TRBV5-4
J: TRBJ1-6
DNA: TGTGCCAGCAGCTCTCGACCGGGACCTAATAATTCACCCCTCCACTTT
CDR3: CASSSRPGPNNSPLHF

D: TRBD2
V: TRBV5-1
J: TRBJ2-5
DNA: TGCGCCAGCAGCTTGGGACTAGCGGGAGTTTTTGGAGAGACCCAGTACTTC
CDR3: CASSLGLAGVFGETQYF

D: .
V: TRBV3-1/TRBV3-2
J: TRBJ1-3
DNA: TGTGCCAGCAGCCAGCCGATTTCTGGAAACACCATATATTTT
CDR3: CASSQPISGNTIYF

D: TRBD1
V: TRBV19
J: TRBJ1-2
DNA: TGTGCCAGTCGGACAGGGCGGAATAGGCCCGAACGCTACACCTTC
CDR3: CASRTGRNRPERYTF

D: TRBD1
V: TRBV6-5
J: TRBJ1-1
DNA: TGTGCCAGCAGGACAGGGACGGACACTGAAGCTTTCTTT
CDR3: CASRTGTDTEAFF

D: TRBD1
V: TRBV13
J: TRBJ2-2
DNA: TGTGCCAGCAGCCCCCGGACAGGGTTTGGCGGGGAGCTGTTTTTT
CDR3: CASSPRTGFGGELFF

D: .
V: TRBV5-4
J: TRBJ2-2
DNA: TGTGCCAGCAGCTTGGGAACGGGGCAGGGAGGAACCGGGGAGCTGTTTTTT
CDR3: CASSLGTGQGGTGELFF

D: .
V: TRBV6-4
J: TRBJ1-1
DNA: TGTGCCAGCACATACTCTCCGGGTGGCGTGGCTTTCTTT
CDR3: CASTYSPGGVAFF

D: .
V: TRBV9
J: TRBJ2-1
DNA: TGTGCCAGCAGCGACCCCCCGGGCTTTTACAATGAGCAGTTCTTC
CDR3: CASSDPPGFYNEQFF

D: .
V: TRBV10-3
J: TRBJ2-5
DNA: TGTGCCATCAGTGACTCAAGATCCGGAGAGACCCAGTACTTC
CDR3: CAISDSRSGETQYF

D: TRBD2
V: TRBV29-1
J: TRBJ2-7
DNA: TGCAGCGTTACAAATTGGGCCGGCACTAGCGGGAAACAAAGCTCCTACGAGCAGTACTTC
CDR3: CSVTNWAGTSGKQSSYEQYF

D: .
V: TRBV7-3
J: TRBJ2-1
DNA: TGTGCCAGCAGCTTATACGCAAACAATGAGCAGTTCTTC
CDR3: CASSLYANNEQFF

D: TRBD1
V: TRBV29-1
J: TRBJ1-1
DNA: TGCAGCGTCCGTACAGGGGGCACTGAAGCTTTCTTT
CDR3: CSVRTGGTEAFF

D: .
V: TRBV6-4
J: TRBJ2-2
DNA: TGTGCCAGCTCGGAGGCTAACACCGGGGAGCTGTTTTTT
CDR3: CASSEANTGELFF